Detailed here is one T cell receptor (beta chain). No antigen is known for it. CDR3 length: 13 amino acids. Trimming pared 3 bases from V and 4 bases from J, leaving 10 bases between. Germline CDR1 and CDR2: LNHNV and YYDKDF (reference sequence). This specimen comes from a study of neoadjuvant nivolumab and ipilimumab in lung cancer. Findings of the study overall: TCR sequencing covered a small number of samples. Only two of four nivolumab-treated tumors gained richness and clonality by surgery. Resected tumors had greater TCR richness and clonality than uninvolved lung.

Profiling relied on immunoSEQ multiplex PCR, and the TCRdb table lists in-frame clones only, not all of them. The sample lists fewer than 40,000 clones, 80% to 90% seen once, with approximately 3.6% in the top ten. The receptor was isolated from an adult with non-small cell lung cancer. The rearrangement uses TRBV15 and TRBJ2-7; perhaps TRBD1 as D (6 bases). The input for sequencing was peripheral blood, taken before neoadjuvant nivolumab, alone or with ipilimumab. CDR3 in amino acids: CATSSRTEYEQYF. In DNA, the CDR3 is TGTGCCACCAGCAGTAGGACAGAATACGAGCAGTACTTC.